This T cell receptor (beta chain) was identified during a study of blood T cell repertoires in COVID-19. A Seattle source enrolled patients during active infection and followed them longitudinally. Profiling relied on immunoSEQ multiplex PCR, and the TCRdb table lists in-frame clones only, not all of them. In the table there are around 370,000 clones, 75% to 90% of which are singletons. The table lists this clone with a count of one. The CDR3 has 15 amino acids. CDR1 and CDR2 (germline): MDHEN, SYDVKM. The ends lost 4 bases at V and 9 bases at J; junction bases unmatched: 13. V gene TRBV28 combines with J gene TRBJ2-7, with TRBD2 identical over 9 bases. The sequence was obtained from a woman aged 45-65 years with COVID-19, enrolled during active disease. Sequencing input: peripheral blood. CDR3 region: CASSYTGLAGGRQYF. The CDR3 nucleotides are TGTGCCAGCAGTTATACGGGACTAGCAGGCGGGAGGCAGTACTTC.